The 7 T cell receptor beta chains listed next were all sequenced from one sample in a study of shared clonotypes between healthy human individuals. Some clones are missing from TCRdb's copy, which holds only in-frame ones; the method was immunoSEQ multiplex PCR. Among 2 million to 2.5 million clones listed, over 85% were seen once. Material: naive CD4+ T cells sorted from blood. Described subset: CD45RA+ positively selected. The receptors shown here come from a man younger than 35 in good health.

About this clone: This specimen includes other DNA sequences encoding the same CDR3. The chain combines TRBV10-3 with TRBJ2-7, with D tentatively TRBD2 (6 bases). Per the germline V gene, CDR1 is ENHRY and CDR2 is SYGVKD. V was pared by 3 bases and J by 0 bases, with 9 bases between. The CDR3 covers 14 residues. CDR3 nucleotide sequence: TGTGCCATCAGTGAAATCGGGAGCTCCTACGAGCAGTACTTC. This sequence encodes CAISEIGSSYEQYF.

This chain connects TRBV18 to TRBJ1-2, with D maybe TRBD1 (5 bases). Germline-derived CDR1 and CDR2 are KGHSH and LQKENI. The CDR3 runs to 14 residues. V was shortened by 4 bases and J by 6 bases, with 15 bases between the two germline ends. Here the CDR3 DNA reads TGTGCCAGCTCACAAGGGACCATGGGCGATGGCTACACCTTC. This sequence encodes CASSQGTMGDGYTF.

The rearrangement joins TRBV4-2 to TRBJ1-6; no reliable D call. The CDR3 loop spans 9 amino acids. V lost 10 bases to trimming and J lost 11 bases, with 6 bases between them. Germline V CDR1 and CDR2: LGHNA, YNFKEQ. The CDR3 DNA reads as TGTGCCACACGAACACCCCTCCACTTT. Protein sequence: CATRTPLHF.

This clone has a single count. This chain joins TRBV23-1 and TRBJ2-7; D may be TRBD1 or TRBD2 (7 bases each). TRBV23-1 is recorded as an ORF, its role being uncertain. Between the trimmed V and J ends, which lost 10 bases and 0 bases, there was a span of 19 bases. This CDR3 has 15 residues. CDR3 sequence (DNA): TGCGCCACGCAGGGGGGGATGAGGCCCTCCTACGAGCAGTACTTC. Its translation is CATQGGMRPSYEQYF.

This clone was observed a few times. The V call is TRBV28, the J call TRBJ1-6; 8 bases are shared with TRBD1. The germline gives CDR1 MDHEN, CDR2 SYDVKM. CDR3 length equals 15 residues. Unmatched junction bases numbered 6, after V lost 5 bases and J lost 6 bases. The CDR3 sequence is CASSPRDRINSPLHF. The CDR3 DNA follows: TGTGCCAGCAGTCCACGGGACAGGATTAATTCACCCCTCCACTTT.

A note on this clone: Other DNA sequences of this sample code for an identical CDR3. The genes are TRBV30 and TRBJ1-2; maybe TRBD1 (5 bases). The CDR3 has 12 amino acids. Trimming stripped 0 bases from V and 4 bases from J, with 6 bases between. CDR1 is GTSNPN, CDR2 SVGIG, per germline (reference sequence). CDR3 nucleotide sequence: TGTGCCTGGAGTGTAACAGGCTATGGCTACACCTTC. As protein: CAWSVTGYGYTF.

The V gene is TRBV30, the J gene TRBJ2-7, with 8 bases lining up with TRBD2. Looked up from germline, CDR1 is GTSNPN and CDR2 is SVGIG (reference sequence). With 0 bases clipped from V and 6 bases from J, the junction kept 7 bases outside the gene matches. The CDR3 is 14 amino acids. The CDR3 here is CAWSVTGGAVEQYF. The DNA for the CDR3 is TGTGCCTGGAGTGTAACGGGGGGGGCCGTCGAGCAGTACTTC.